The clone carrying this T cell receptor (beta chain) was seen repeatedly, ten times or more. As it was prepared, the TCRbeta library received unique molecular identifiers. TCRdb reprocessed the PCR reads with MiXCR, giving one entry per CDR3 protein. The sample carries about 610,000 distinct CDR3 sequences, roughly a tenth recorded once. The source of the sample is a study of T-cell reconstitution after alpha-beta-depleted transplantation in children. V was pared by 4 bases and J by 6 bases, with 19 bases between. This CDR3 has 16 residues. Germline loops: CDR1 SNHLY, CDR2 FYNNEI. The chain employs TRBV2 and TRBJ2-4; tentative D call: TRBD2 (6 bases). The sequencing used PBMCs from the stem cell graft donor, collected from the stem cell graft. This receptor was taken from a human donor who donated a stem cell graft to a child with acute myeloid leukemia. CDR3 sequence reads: CASSVFRGRGLNIQYF. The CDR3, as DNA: TGTGCCAGCAGTGTATTCCGGGGACGGGGGTTAAACATTCAGTACTTC.